The 13 T cell receptor beta chains listed next were all sequenced from one sample in a study of CD8+ T cells in alopecia areata (dated by TCRdb to 2016 to 2019). The time point tag for this specimen amounts to: baseline before oral tofacitinib. Library generation was performed with the immunoSEQ multiplex PCR assay. For TCR sequencing, RNA was extracted from every sample and reverse transcribed into cDNA to serve as template. Held by TCRdb, this immuneACCESS table contains in-frame sequences only and omits some clones. Under half of the omission traces to an unresolved V gene where checked; the cause of the rest is unknown. In all, the sample holds around 250,000 clones, and roughly 69% of those were seen once. The biggest ten clones account for about 1.3% of the sample. The sample in question was CD4+ T cells sorted from blood, obtained at week 0. The receptor set was obtained from a human donor with alopecia areata.

V usage is TRBV5-1 and J usage is TRBJ2-1; no reliable D call. The V gene's germline CDR1 is SGHRS and CDR2 YFSETQ. V lost 3 bases, J lost 6 bases, and 19 bases lay in between. The CDR3 sequence is 16 residues long. CDR3 DNA sequence: TGCGCCAGCAGCTACCGGTCTGGTTCCGCAGCCAATGAGCAGTTCTTC. As protein: CASSYRSGSAANEQFF.

The rearrangement links TRBV2 to TRBJ1-2; TRBD1 aligns across 7 bases. CDR3 size: 15 residues. Germline V gene lookup returns CDR1 SNHLY and CDR2 FYNNEI. V shed 5 bases and J 5 bases; nucleotides not matched to a gene: 11. DNA of the CDR3: TGTGCCAGCAGTCCAGAATATGGACAGGTGTATGGCTACACCTTC. Translation gives CASSPEYGQVYGYTF.

The chain recombines TRBV6-5 with TRBJ2-2, with a possible D match to TRBD1 (6 bases). Deletions cut 0 bases from V and 0 bases from J, with 8 bases between. CDR3 length: 16 amino acids. Germline CDR1 reads MNHEY; CDR2 reads SVGAGI. The CDR3 DNA is TGTGCCAGCAGTTACTCGGGGGCCCCGAACACCGGGGAGCTGTTTTTT. This gives the protein CASSYSGAPNTGELFF.

The chain couples TRBV29-1 to TRBJ1-2; 7 nucleotides line up with TRBD1. V lost 7 bases to trimming and J lost 3 bases; unmatched junction nucleotides: 8. The CDR3 consists of 13 residues. The germline gives CDR1 SQVTM, CDR2 ANQGSEA. CDR3 region: CSARQGYDYGYTF. CDR3 nucleotides: TGCAGCGCCCGACAGGGCTACGACTATGGCTACACCTTC.

This clone showed up just a few times. V and J are TRBV30 and TRBJ1-2, with D possibly being TRBD1 (5 bases). The CDR3 extends over 11 amino acids. Trimming pared 5 bases from V and 4 bases from J, leaving 8 bases between. CDR1 GTSNPN and CDR2 SVGIG come from the germline V gene (reference sequence). CDR3 loop: CAWEQVYGYTF. CDR3 sequence (DNA): TGTGCCTGGGAACAGGTCTATGGCTACACCTTC.

This clone was detected only a few times. The genes are TRBV11-2 and TRBJ1-1; D is unresolved. The ends were cut back, 5 bases at V and 2 bases at J, with 12 bases in the middle. The CDR3 has 14 amino acids. Germline values: CDR1 SGHAT, CDR2 FQNNGV. CDR3 amino acids: CASSPDDANTEAFF. The CDR3 DNA is TGTGCCAGCAGCCCGGACGATGCAAACACTGAAGCTTTCTTT. The full variable domain, completed using reference TRBV11-2 and TRBJ1-1, is EAGVAQSPRYKIIEKRQSVAFWCNPISGHATLYWYQQILGQGPKLLIQFQNNGVVDDSQLPKDRFSAERLKGVDSTLKIQPAKLEDSAVYLCASSPDDANTEAFFGQGTRLTVV.

The chain couples TRBV2 to TRBJ2-5; the D gene is possibly TRBD1 (5 bases). CDR3 length equals 12 residues. V was trimmed by 6 bases and J by 1 base, leaving 6 bases between them. Germline lookup yields CDR1 SNHLY and CDR2 FYNNEI. Written as DNA, the CDR3 is TGTGCCAGCAGCGACAGCCAAGAGACCCAGTACTTC. Amino acid sequence: CASSDSQETQYF. Full variable domain (rest looked up from reference TRBV2 and TRBJ2-5): EPEVTQTPSHQVTQMGQEVILRCVPISNHLYFYWYRQILGQKVEFLVSFYNNEISEKSEIFDDQFSVERPDGSNFTLKIRSTKLEDSAMYFCASSDSQETQYFGPGTRLLVL.

V is TRBV5-1 and J is TRBJ2-3; D unclear. The length of the CDR3 is 12 residues. From germline, CDR1 is SGHRS and CDR2 YFSETQ. The V end was cut by 2 bases, the J end by 4 bases, with 5 bases between. In DNA, the CDR3 is TGCGCCAGCAGCTTATTTCCAGATACGCAGTATTTT. Amino acids: CASSLFPDTQYF.

This clone was seen more than once but under ten times. V usage is TRBV30 and J usage is TRBJ2-6; D is unresolved. The CDR3 spans 18 residues. Trimming stripped 0 bases from V and 0 bases from J, with 15 bases between. Germline loops: CDR1 GTSNPN, CDR2 SVGIG (reference sequence). CDR3 amino acids: CAWSVRPRGVSGANVLTF. CDR3 bases: TGTGCCTGGAGTGTAAGACCGAGAGGAGTCTCTGGGGCCAACGTCCTGACTTTC. The whole variable domain, remainder taken from reference TRBV30 and TRBJ2-6, is SQTIHQWPATLVQPVGSPLSLECTVEGTSNPNLYWYRQAAGRGLQLLFYSVGIGQISSEVPQNLSASRPQDRQFILSSKKLLLSDSGFYLCAWSVRPRGVSGANVLTFGAGSRLTVL.

The chain recombines TRBV6-5 with TRBJ2-5; tentative D call: TRBD2 (5 bases). Germline V CDR1 and CDR2: MNHEY, SVGAGI. There are 13 residues in the CDR3. V lost 6 bases and J 2 bases, leaving 10 bases between the germline ends. The CDR3 coding sequence is TGTGCCAGCAGCAGGACTCTGCAAGAGACCCAGTACTTC. Translation: CASSRTLQETQYF.

The chain employs TRBV4-3 and TRBJ1-6; no clear D. The CDR3 sequence is 15 residues long. Germline V lookup: CDR1 LGHNA, CDR2 YSLEER. V was shortened by 2 bases and J by 0 bases, with 5 bases between the two germline ends. CDR3 in DNA: TGCGCCAGCAGCCAAAGAAACTCCTATAATTCACCCCTCCACTTT. Protein sequence: CASSQRNSYNSPLHF.

The chain is built from TRBV29-1 and TRBJ2-5; 10 bases are a match to TRBD1. The CDR3 loop spans 15 amino acids. Germline V gene sequence: CDR1 SQVTM, CDR2 ANQGSEA. V was pared by 4 bases and J by 1 base, with 6 bases of the junction left unmatched. As DNA, the CDR3 is TGCAGCGTTGCCTGGGGACAGGGGACCCAAGAGACCCAGTACTTC. Protein: CSVAWGQGTQETQYF.

As to this clone: This specimen includes other DNA sequences encoding the same CDR3. The V call is TRBV29-1, the J call TRBJ2-7; no firm D call. CDR1 and CDR2 (germline): SQVTM, ANQGSEA. The V gene lost 4 bases and the J gene lost 1 base, with 5 bases spanning the gap. CDR3 length: 11 amino acids. CDR3 sequence (DNA): TGCAGCGTTGCCCAATCCTACGAGCAGTACTTC. Translation gives CSVAQSYEQYF.